These T cell receptor beta chains were read from a single sample in a study of T cells in Graves' hyperthyroidism and ophthalmopathy. MiXCR, applied by TCRdb to the multiplex PCR reads, yields one record per CDR3 protein. The profile shows under 650,000 distinct CDR3 sequences, roughly 15% of them singletons. The sequencing input was blood. The receptors were gathered from a woman in her 30s with Graves' hyperthyroidism. Both conserved end residues are part of each CDR3. Each record gives: V gene, J gene, clone size, D gene, CDR3 length, CDR3 protein, CDR3 DNA. D genes are given only for firm matches. Rows may omit the clone size; those that give it use once, few, many or a size class.

V: TRBV30
J: TRBJ2-7
size: .
D: TRBD2
length: 13
CDR3: CAGKLAGSYEQYF
DNA: TGTGCCGGAAAGCTAGCGGGCTCCTACGAGCAGTACTTC

V: TRBV27
J: TRBJ2-1
size: many
D: TRBD2
length: 15
CDR3: CASSMTSEDYNEQFF
DNA: TGTGCCAGCAGTATGACTAGCGAGGATTACAATGAGCAGTTCTTC

V: TRBV2
J: TRBJ1-1
size: many
D: .
length: 13
CDR3: CASRQGPSTEAFF
DNA: TGTGCCAGCAGGCAGGGGCCGAGCACTGAAGCTTTCTTT

V: TRBV5-1
J: TRBJ2-7
size: few
D: TRBD1
length: 15
CDR3: CASSLFSGQAYEQYF
DNA: TGCGCCAGCAGCTTGTTCTCAGGACAGGCCTACGAGCAGTACTTC

V: TRBV29-1
J: TRBJ2-1
size: .
D: .
length: 19
CDR3: CSVEDLTYSGTPSYNEQFF
DNA: TGCAGCGTTGAAGATCTTACCTACTCCGGGACACCTTCCTACAATGAGCAGTTCTTC

V: TRBV9
J: TRBJ2-7
size: .
D: .
length: 12
CDR3: CASSAFSYEQYF
DNA: TGTGCCAGCAGTGCTTTCTCCTACGAGCAGTACTTC

V: TRBV12-5
J: TRBJ1-5
size: .
D: .
length: 14
CDR3: CASGSGRTLWPQHF
DNA: TGTGCTAGTGGCTCCGGACGGACTTTGTGGCCCCAGCATTTT

V: TRBV29-1
J: TRBJ1-1
size: many
D: .
length: 13
CDR3: CSGTGPMDTEAFF
DNA: TGCAGCGGTACAGGGCCTATGGACACTGAAGCTTTCTTT

V: TRBV27
J: TRBJ1-6
size: .
D: .
length: 16
CDR3: CASLSLAPALNSPLHF
DNA: TGTGCCAGCCTCTCCTTAGCACCGGCCCTAAATTCACCCCTCCACTTT

V: TRBV9
J: TRBJ2-5
size: few
D: TRBD1
length: 12
CDR3: CASGTGRETQYF
DNA: TGTGCCAGCGGGACAGGGAGGGAGACCCAGTACTTC

V: TRBV20-1
J: TRBJ1-5
size: many
D: .
length: 14
CDR3: CSASGGYSNQPQHF
DNA: TGCAGTGCCTCGGGCGGATATAGCAATCAGCCCCAGCATTTT

V: TRBV28
J: TRBJ1-1
size: many
D: .
length: 17
CDR3: CASSTLGGFLLNTEAFF
DNA: TGTGCCAGCAGCACTTTGGGGGGTTTCCTTTTGAACACTGAAGCTTTCTTT

V: TRBV3-1
J: TRBJ1-1
size: many
D: .
length: 14
CDR3: CASSQLEWGTEAFF
DNA: TGTGCCAGCAGCCAACTGGAGTGGGGCACTGAAGCTTTCTTT

V: TRBV11-3
J: TRBJ2-1
size: many
D: .
length: 14
CDR3: CASSSGFHYNEQFF
DNA: TGTGCCAGCAGCTCGGGATTCCACTACAATGAGCAGTTCTTC

V: TRBV20-1
J: TRBJ2-3
size: many
D: TRBD2
length: 14
CDR3: CSASGTRVTDTQYF
DNA: TGCAGTGCTTCCGGGACTAGGGTCACAGATACGCAGTATTTT

V: TRBV15
J: TRBJ1-2
size: .
D: .
length: 14
CDR3: CATSREARNYGYTF
DNA: TGTGCCACCAGCAGAGAGGCGCGAAACTATGGCTACACCTTC

V: TRBV18
J: TRBJ2-7
size: many
D: .
length: 14
CDR3: CASSPLGATYEQYF
DNA: TGTGCCAGCTCACCACTAGGAGCCACCTACGAGCAGTACTTC

V: TRBV5-1
J: TRBJ2-3
size: few
D: TRBD2
length: 14
CDR3: CASRGLASTDTQYF
DNA: TGCGCCAGCAGGGGACTAGCCTCCACAGATACGCAGTATTTT

V: TRBV27
J: TRBJ2-2
size: many
D: .
length: 14
CDR3: CASSEGEQPGELFF
DNA: TGTGCCAGCAGCGAAGGGGAGCAACCCGGGGAGCTGTTTTTT

V: TRBV4-1
J: TRBJ2-1
size: few
D: TRBD2
length: 18
CDR3: CASSQVRKRGRAGGEQFF
DNA: TGCGCCAGCAGCCAAGTAAGGAAGCGCGGGAGGGCCGGAGGGGAGCAGTTCTTC

V: TRBV2
J: TRBJ2-5
size: few
D: TRBD1
length: 18
CDR3: CASSLSPPTRGQWETQYF
DNA: TGTGCCAGCAGTTTATCGCCTCCTACGAGGGGGCAATGGGAGACCCAGTACTTC

V: TRBV11-2
J: TRBJ2-7
size: .
D: TRBD2
length: 17
CDR3: CASSLDSLAGLVDEQYF
DNA: TGTGCCAGCAGCTTAGATAGCCTAGCGGGATTAGTCGACGAGCAGTACTTC

V: TRBV5-1
J: TRBJ2-6
size: few
D: .
length: 16
CDR3: CASSFGQGGGANVLTF
DNA: TGCGCCAGCAGCTTCGGACAAGGCGGTGGGGCCAACGTCCTGACTTTC

V: TRBV6-1
J: TRBJ2-3
size: .
D: TRBD2
length: 15
CDR3: CASGRLAGGTDTQYF
DNA: TGTGCCAGCGGGAGACTAGCGGGAGGCACAGATACGCAGTATTTT

V: TRBV6-2/TRBV6-3
J: TRBJ2-7
size: many
D: .
length: 13
CDR3: CASSYPNRYEQYF
DNA: TGTGCCAGCAGTTACCCCAACAGGTACGAGCAGTACTTC